This T cell receptor (beta chain) was identified in a study of blood T cell repertoires in COVID-19. Across the study: Some COVID-19 samples were acute and others convalescent; all came from the United States, Italy and Spain. The cDNA or gDNA used as material had been derived from T cells, B-cell-depleted T cells, or PBMCs.

Authors' methods: For nucleated cells, counts were estimated from reference gene primer amplification. The protocol was immunoSEQ multiplex PCR, while the TCRdb copy is restricted to in-frame clones and leaves out a portion. V and J calls plus clone size are reproduced from that table; the DNA served to infer D and trimming. This sample has about 35,000 clones, with approximately 82% found just once. The V and J ends lost 5 bases and 6 bases respectively, with 13 bases between them. Germline CDR1 reads LNHDA; CDR2 reads SQIVND (reference sequence). This CDR3 region has 14 residues. V usage is TRBV19 and J usage is TRBJ2-2; D not resolved. The receptor's source is an elderly man with active or convalescent COVID-19. Sequenced: peripheral blood. The CDR3 DNA reads as TGTGCCAGTAGTCCATTCGACTCGGCCGGGGAGCTGTTTTTT. Encoded protein: CASSPFDSAGELFF.